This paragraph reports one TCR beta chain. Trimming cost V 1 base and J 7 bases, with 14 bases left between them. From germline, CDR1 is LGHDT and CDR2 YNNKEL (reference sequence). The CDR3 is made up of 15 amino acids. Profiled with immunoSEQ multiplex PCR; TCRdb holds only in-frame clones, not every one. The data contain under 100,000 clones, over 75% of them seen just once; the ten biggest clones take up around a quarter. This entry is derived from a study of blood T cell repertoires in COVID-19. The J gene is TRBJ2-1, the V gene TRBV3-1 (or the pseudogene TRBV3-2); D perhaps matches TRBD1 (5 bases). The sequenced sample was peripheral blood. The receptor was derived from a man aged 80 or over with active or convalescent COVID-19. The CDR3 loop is CASSQAGKGINEQFF. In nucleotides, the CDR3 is TGTGCCAGCAGCCAAGCAGGGAAGGGGATTAATGAGCAGTTCTTC.